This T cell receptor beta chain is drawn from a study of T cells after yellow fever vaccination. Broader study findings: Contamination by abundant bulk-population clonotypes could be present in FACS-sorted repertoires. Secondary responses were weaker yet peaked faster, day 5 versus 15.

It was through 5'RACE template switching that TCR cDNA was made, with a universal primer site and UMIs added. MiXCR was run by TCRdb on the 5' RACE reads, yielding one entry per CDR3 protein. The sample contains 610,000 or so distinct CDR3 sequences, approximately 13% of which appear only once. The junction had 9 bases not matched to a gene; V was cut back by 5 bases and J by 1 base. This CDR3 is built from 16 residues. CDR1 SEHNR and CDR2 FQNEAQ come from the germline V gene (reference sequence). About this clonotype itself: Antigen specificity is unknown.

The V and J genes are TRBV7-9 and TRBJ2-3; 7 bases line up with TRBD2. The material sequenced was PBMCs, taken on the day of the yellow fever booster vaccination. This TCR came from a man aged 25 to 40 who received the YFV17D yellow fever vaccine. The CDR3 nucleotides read TGTGCCAGCAGCCTACCCCACCGGGAGGGCACAGATACGCAGTATTTT. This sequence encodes CASSLPHREGTDTQYF.